This TCR beta chain originates from a study of shared clonotypes between healthy human individuals. Measured with immunoSEQ multiplex PCR; TCRdb has only the in-frame clones, and not every one. The table lists roughly 1 million clones, 78% of them singletons. Study-level points and caveats: In the sorted subsets, rarefaction showed sequencing was incomplete despite large depth.

This clone was counted once. Its matching antigen is unknown. CDR3 length: 14 residues. Trimming shortened V by 1 base and J by 6 bases, and 11 bases separated the two germline ends. Germline CDR1 is SGHVS and CDR2 is FQNEAQ. The sequenced sample consisted of memory CD4+ T cells from PBMCs. Subset in this sample: CD45RA-negative fraction. The TCR comes from a man aged 18 to 35 in good health. Some clones in this sample may be carry-over from other donors' samples. J is TRBJ2-3 and V is TRBV7-8, with D uncertain. The CDR3 sequence: CASSLVGVRDTQYF. CDR3 nucleotide sequence: TGTGCCAGCAGCTTAGTAGGAGTACGGGATACGCAGTATTTT.